Below, 7 T cell receptor beta chains from the same sample are listed, as sequenced in a study of vaccination effects on CD4 cells after COVID-19. The antigens of these receptors remain unknown. Pools of viral peptides were used by the ViraFEST assay to expand antigen-specific CD4+ T cells ahead of sequencing. Isolation of CD4+ T cells took place after about 10 days of culture. BNT162b2 vaccine or mRNA-1273 vaccine was given to participants in two doses. The table came from immunoSEQ multiplex PCR; TCRdb's copy has only in-frame clones and leaves some out. The sample shows about 69,000 clones, roughly 74% of them seen only once. The starting material was CD4+ T cells from PBMCs cultured with HCoV-229E spike peptides, obtained after COVID-19 vaccination. These receptors came from a human donor who received a COVID-19 vaccine.

This clone was counted a single time. The genes are TRBV9 and TRBJ2-1; D gene uncertain. CDR1 is SGDLS, CDR2 YYNGEE, per germline. Between the trimmed V and J ends, which lost 3 bases and 0 bases, there was a span of 10 bases. The CDR3 sequence is 15 residues long. CDR3 residues: CASSGDGSSYNEQFF. The DNA of the CDR3 is TGTGCCAGCAGCGGGGATGGAAGCTCCTACAATGAGCAGTTCTTC.

The rearrangement uses TRBV5-1 and TRBJ2-5; 7 nucleotides align to TRBD2. Germline V gene data show CDR1 as SGHRS and CDR2 as YFSETQ. The J segment lost 0 bases and the V segment lost 3 bases, leaving 2 bases of the junction unmatched. The CDR3 has 14 residues. The CDR3 loop is CASSWGGDQETQYF. In DNA form, the CDR3 reads TGCGCCAGCAGCTGGGGAGGGGACCAAGAGACCCAGTACTTC.

The CDR3 reads CASSETDRGYTF. CDR3 sequence (DNA): TGTGCCAGCAGCGAGACAGACAGGGGCTACACCTTC. The genes are TRBV7-9 and TRBJ1-2; TRBD1 might be the D (6 bases). Trimming took 5 bases from V and 8 from J, leaving 12 bases between them. Looked up from germline, CDR1 is SEHNR and CDR2 is FQNEAQ (reference sequence). The CDR3 sequence is 12 residues long.

The chain links TRBV10-2 to TRBJ1-6; maybe TRBD1 (5 bases). The V gene lost 6 bases and the J gene lost 9 bases, with 15 bases spanning the gap. CDR1 and CDR2 from the germline V gene are WSHSY and SAAADI. CDR3 length: 14 residues. Written as DNA, the CDR3 is TGCGCCAGCAGCCGGGACTCCCGAATTTCACCCCTCCACTTT. Translated, it gives CASSRDSRISPLHF.

The rearrangement links TRBV18 to TRBJ2-5; the D is unclear. Germline values: CDR1 KGHSH, CDR2 LQKENI. This CDR3 is built from 13 residues. The ends were cut back, 5 bases at V and 7 bases at J, with 14 bases in the middle. The CDR3, as DNA: TGTGCCAGCTCAACCCCCGAGCGTTTGACCCAGTACTTC. Its translation is CASSTPERLTQYF.

The chain joins TRBV9 to TRBJ1-6; weak D call: TRBD1 (6 bases). Trimming left V 4 bases short and J 6 bases short, with 11 bases between. Germline loops: CDR1 SGDLS, CDR2 YYNGEE. The CDR3 consists of 14 residues. DNA of the CDR3: TGTGCCAGCAGCCCTCGGACAGCTAATTCACCCCTCCACTTT. Amino acids: CASSPRTANSPLHF.

The chain uses TRBV3-1 (or the pseudogene TRBV3-2) and TRBJ1-2; no reliable D call. V was pared by 0 bases and J by 4 bases, with 9 bases between. Germline V gene lookup returns CDR1 LGHDT and CDR2 YNNKEL (reference sequence). CDR3 length equals 14 residues. CDR3 protein: CASSQDAGTYGYTF. CDR3 DNA sequence: TGTGCCAGCAGCCAAGATGCCGGAACCTATGGCTACACCTTC.